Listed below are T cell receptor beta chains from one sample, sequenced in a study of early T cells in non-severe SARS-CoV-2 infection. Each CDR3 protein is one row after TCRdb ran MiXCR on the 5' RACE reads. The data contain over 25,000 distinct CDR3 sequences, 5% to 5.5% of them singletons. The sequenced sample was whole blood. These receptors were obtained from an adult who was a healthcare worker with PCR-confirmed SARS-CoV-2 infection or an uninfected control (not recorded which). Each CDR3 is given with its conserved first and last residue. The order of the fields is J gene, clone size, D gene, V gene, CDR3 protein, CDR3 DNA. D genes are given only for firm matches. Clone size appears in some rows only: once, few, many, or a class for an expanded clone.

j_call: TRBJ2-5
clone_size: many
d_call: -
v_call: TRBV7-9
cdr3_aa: CASSRIGLQETQYF
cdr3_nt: TGTGCCAGCAGCCGGATCGGGCTACAAGAGACCCAGTACTTC

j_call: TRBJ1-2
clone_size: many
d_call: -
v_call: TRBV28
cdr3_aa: CASREARAGSGYGYTF
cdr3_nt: TGTGCCAGCAGGGAAGCCAGGGCGGGATCAGGCTATGGCTACACCTTC

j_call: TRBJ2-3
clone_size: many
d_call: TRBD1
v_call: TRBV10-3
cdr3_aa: CAISAGGEADTQYF
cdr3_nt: TGTGCCATCAGTGCAGGGGGCGAGGCAGATACGCAGTATTTT

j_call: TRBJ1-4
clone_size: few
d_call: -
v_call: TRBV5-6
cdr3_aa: CASSLERRVEKLFF
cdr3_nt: TGTGCCAGCAGCTTGGAGCGGAGGGTTGAAAAACTGTTTTTT

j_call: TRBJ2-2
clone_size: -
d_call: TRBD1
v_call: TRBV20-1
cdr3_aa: CSASIRGSVTGELFF
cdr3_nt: TGCAGTGCTAGTATCAGGGGGTCGGTCACCGGGGAGCTGTTTTTT

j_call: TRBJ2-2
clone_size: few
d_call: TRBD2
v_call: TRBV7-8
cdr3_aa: CASSFGTSGNTGELFF
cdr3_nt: TGTGCCAGCAGCTTTGGGACTAGCGGGAACACCGGGGAGCTGTTTTTT

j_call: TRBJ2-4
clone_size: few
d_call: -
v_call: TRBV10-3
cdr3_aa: CAISEPTSTAKNIQYF
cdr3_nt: TGTGCCATCAGTGAGCCGACCTCAACAGCCAAAAACATTCAGTACTTC

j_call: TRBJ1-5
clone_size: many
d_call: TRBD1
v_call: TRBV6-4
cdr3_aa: CATRGQGDGNQPQHF
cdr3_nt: TGTGCCACCCGCGGACAGGGGGATGGCAATCAGCCCCAGCATTTT

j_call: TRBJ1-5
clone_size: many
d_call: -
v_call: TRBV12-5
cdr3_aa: CASGFGGEQPQHF
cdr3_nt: TGTGCTAGTGGTTTTGGGGGGGAACAGCCCCAGCATTTT

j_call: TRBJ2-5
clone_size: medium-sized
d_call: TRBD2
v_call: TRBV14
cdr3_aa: CASSQAPAGGRETQYF
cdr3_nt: TGTGCCAGCAGCCAAGCCCCAGCGGGGGGCAGAGAGACCCAGTACTTC

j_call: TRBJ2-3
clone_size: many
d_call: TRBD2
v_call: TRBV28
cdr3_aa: CASSLMKREGPDTQYF
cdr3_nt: TGTGCCAGCAGTTTAATGAAGCGGGAGGGCCCAGATACGCAGTATTTT

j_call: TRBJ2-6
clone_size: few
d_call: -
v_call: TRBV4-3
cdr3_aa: CASSQEGGGFGANVLTF
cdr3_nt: TGCGCCAGCAGCCAAGAGGGTGGAGGGTTTGGGGCCAACGTCCTGACTTTC

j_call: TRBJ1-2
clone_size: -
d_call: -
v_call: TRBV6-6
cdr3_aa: CASSYSLGHVYGYTF
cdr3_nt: TGTGCCAGCAGTTACTCACTGGGACACGTTTATGGCTACACCTTC

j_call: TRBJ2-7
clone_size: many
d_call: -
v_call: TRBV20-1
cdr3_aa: CSASRREWSYEQYF
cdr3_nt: TGCAGTGCTAGCAGAAGGGAATGGTCCTACGAGCAGTACTTC

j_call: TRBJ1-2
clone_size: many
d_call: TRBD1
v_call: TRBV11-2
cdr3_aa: CASSLGTAYGYTF
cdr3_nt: TGTGCCAGCAGCTTGGGGACAGCCTATGGCTACACCTTC

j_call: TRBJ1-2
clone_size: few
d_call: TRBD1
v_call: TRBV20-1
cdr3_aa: CSARDGQGFSGYTF
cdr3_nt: TGCAGTGCTAGAGATGGACAGGGATTTAGCGGCTACACCTTC

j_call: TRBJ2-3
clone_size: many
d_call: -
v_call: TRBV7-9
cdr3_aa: CASSLTGTHRTDTQYF
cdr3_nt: TGTGCCAGCAGCCTAACTGGGACCCACCGCACAGATACGCAGTATTTT

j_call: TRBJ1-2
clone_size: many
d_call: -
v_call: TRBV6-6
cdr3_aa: CASSYSFSRAVYGYTF
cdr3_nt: TGTGCCAGCAGTTACTCATTCAGTCGGGCAGTCTATGGCTACACCTTC

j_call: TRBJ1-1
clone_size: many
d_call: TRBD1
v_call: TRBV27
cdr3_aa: CASSLEYDRVNTEAFF
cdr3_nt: TGTGCCAGCAGTTTAGAATATGACAGGGTGAACACTGAAGCTTTCTTT

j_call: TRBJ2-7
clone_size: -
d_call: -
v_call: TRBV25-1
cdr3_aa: CASRYGSYEQYF
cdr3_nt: TGTGCCAGCAGGTACGGCTCCTACGAGCAGTACTTC

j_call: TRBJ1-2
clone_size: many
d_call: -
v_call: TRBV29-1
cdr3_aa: CSVVTGDGYTF
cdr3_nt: TGCAGCGTCGTGACTGGGGATGGCTACACCTTC

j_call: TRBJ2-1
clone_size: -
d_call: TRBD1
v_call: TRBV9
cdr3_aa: CASSPRTGTNEQFF
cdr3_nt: TGTGCCAGCAGCCCCCGGACAGGGACCAATGAGCAGTTCTTC

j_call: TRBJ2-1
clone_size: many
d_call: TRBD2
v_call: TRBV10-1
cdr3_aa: CASSELGLAGSNEQFF
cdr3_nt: TGCGCCAGCAGTGAGTTAGGGCTAGCGGGGTCCAATGAGCAGTTCTTC

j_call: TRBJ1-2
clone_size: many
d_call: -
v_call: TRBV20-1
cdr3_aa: CSARADRNYGYTF
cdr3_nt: TGCAGTGCTAGAGCGGACAGAAACTATGGCTACACCTTC

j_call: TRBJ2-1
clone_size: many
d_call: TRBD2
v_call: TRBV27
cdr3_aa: CASRTWGLAVPNEQFF
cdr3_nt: TGTGCCAGCAGAACCTGGGGACTAGCGGTCCCTAATGAGCAGTTCTTC

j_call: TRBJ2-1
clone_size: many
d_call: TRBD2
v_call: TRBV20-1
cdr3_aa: CSVETSGYNEQFF
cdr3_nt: TGCAGTGTGGAGACTAGCGGTTACAATGAGCAGTTCTTC

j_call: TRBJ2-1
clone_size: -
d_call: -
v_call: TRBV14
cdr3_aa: CASSQDGAGQFF
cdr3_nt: TGTGCCAGCAGCCAAGATGGGGCGGGGCAGTTCTTC

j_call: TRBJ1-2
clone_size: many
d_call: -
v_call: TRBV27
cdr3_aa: CASSLSISLSFYGYTF
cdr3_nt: TGTGCCAGCAGTTTATCGATCAGCCTTTCCTTCTATGGCTACACCTTC

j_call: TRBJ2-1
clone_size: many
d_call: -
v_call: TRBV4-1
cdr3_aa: CASSQLLSGYYYNEQFF
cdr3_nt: TGCGCCAGCAGCCAATTACTTAGCGGTTATTACTACAATGAGCAGTTCTTC

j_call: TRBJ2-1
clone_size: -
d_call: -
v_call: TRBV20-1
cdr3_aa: CSARDPDSVIWNEQFF
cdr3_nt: TGCAGTGCTAGAGACCCGGACTCCGTGATTTGGAATGAGCAGTTCTTC

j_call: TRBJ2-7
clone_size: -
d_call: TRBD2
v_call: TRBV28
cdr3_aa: CASSITSGTHYEQYF
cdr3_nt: TGTGCCAGCAGTATAACTAGCGGGACCCACTACGAGCAGTACTTC

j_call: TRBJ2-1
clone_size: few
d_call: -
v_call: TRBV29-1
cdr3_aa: CSADGPSKEQFF
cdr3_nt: TGCAGCGCGGACGGTCCTAGCAAAGAGCAGTTCTTC

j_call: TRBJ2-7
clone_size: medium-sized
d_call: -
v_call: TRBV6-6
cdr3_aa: CASSPLTYEQYF
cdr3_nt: TGTGCCAGCAGTCCTCTTACCTACGAGCAGTACTTC

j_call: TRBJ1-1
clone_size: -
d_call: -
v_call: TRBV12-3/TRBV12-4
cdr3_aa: CASTRVTGLEAFF
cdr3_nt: TGTGCCAGCACCAGAGTGACAGGCTTAGAAGCTTTCTTT

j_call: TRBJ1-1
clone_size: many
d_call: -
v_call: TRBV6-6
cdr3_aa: CASSIGYTEAFF
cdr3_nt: TGTGCCAGCAGCATAGGTTACACTGAAGCTTTCTTT